This T cell receptor beta chain originates from a study of Ad26.COV2.S vaccination and SARS-CoV-2 variants. About the research overall: Enrolled in COV1001, the donor was in the Ad26.COV2.S trial arm, which received the vaccine. Ad26.COV2.S given intramuscularly, once or twice 56 days apart.

Sequenced by immunoSEQ multiplex PCR; TCRdb stores in-frame clones only, minus some. The sample consists of roughly 420,000 clones, 80% to 90% of them appearing once. In regard to this clone: Its specificity is unknown.

Treatment meaning: about 20 received Ad26.COV2.S at low or high dose, single or two shots; several received placebo; per-sample allocation not given. The samples date from day 63 after the first vaccine or placebo injection. The length of the CDR3 is 14 residues. Trimming removed 4 bases from V and 7 bases from J; junction bases left unmatched: 9. Germline values: CDR1 SGHDT, CDR2 YYEEEE. Study findings and constraints: The TCR-based breadth and depth measures might underestimate overall T cell responses. Non-spike TCR breadth showed similarity between vaccine and placebo recipients.

The sample in question was peripheral blood, obtained in a trial of Ad26.COV2.S vaccine versus placebo. This sequence originates from a person between 18 and 65 years old who received the Ad26.COV2.S COVID-19 vaccine or a placebo. The V call is TRBV5-6, the J call TRBJ1-1; 8 positions match TRBD1. CDR3 sequence: CASSHNMGQVEAFF. CDR3 sequence (DNA): TGTGCCAGCAGCCATAACATGGGACAGGTTGAAGCTTTCTTT. The entire variable domain, with the rest obtained from reference TRBV5-6 and TRBJ1-1, is as follows: DAGVTQSPTHLIKTRGQQVTLRCSPKSGHDTVSWYQQALGQGPQFIFQYYEEEERQRGNFPDRFSGHQFPNYSSELNVNALLLGDSALYLCASSHNMGQVEAFFGQGTRLTVV.